The rows below give T cell receptor beta chains drawn from one sample of a study of blood T cell repertoires in COVID-19. Profiled with immunoSEQ multiplex PCR; TCRdb holds only in-frame clones, not every one. Seen here are over 120,000 clones, more than 70% observed once, and the top ten hold around 1.5%. The material sequenced was peripheral blood. These receptors all come from a human donor in a cohort sampled during active COVID-19. Each CDR3 is given with its conserved first and last residue. A D gene is named only where the DNA matches it firmly. Clone sizes are given selectively: once, few, many, or a class where the clone is expanded.

v_gene	d_gene	abundance	j_gene	CDR3aa	CDR3nt
TRBV30	NA	NA	TRBJ1-5	CAWRGSGSDQPQHF	TGTGCCTGGAGGGGATCAGGGTCTGATCAGCCCCAGCATTTT
TRBV4-1	NA	once	TRBJ2-7	CASSLAGGDEQYF	TGCGCCAGCAGCCTAGCAGGCGGGGACGAGCAGTACTTC
TRBV5-1	NA	NA	TRBJ1-2	CASSSEAGANYGYTF	TGCGCCAGCAGCTCCGAGGCGGGGGCGAACTATGGCTACACCTTC
TRBV18	TRBD2	NA	TRBJ2-5	CASSPPLRTSEIQETQYF	TGTGCCAGCTCGCCACCACTTCGGACTAGCGAGATCCAAGAGACCCAGTACTTC
TRBV19	NA	NA	TRBJ2-2	CASSIAGLHTGELFF	TGTGCCAGTAGTATAGCAGGGTTGCACACCGGGGAGCTGTTTTTT
TRBV9	NA	NA	TRBJ2-1	CASSLAFGVYNEQFF	TGTGCCAGCAGCTTAGCGTTCGGAGTCTACAATGAGCAGTTCTTC
TRBV5-1	TRBD1	NA	TRBJ1-3	CASSLRQGAGNTIYF	TGCGCCAGCAGCTTGAGGCAGGGGGCTGGAAACACCATATATTTT
TRBV7-9	NA	NA	TRBJ1-2	CASSKSQNYGYTF	TGTGCCAGCAGCAAATCACAGAACTATGGCTACACCTTC
TRBV5-4	NA	NA	TRBJ2-5	CASSFDTSVETQYF	TGTGCCAGCAGCTTCGACACGTCTGTGGAGACCCAGTACTTC
TRBV4-1	NA	NA	TRBJ1-6	CASSQDSRSNSPLHF	TGCGCCAGCAGCCAAGATTCCCGGTCCAATTCACCCCTCCACTTT
TRBV11-1	NA	once	TRBJ1-1	CASSIDGGRTEAFF	TGTGCCAGCAGCATTGATGGAGGGAGGACTGAAGCTTTCTTT
TRBV7-2	NA	once	TRBJ2-1	CASSLGSSGPYNEQFF	TGTGCCAGCAGCTTAGGAAGTAGCGGACCCTACAATGAGCAGTTCTTC
TRBV6-4	NA	NA	TRBJ2-3	CASSELSSTDTQYF	TGTGCCAGCAGTGAACTGTCTAGCACAGATACGCAGTATTTT
TRBV6-4	NA	NA	TRBJ1-1	CASSDPLCLVVNTEAFF	TGTGCCAGCAGTGACCCGCTTTGTTTAGTCGTAAACACTGAAGCTTTCTTT
TRBV4-1	NA	NA	TRBJ1-4	CASSQALKTRGEKLFF	TGCGCCAGCAGCCAAGCTCTCAAAACCCGGGGTGAAAAACTGTTTTTT
TRBV4-1	NA	NA	TRBJ2-5	CASSQAGGTMSQYF	TGCGCCAGCAGCCAAGCTGGGGGCACGATGTCCCAGTACTTC
TRBV7-2	TRBD2	NA	TRBJ2-7	CASSLTSGGADEQYF	TGTGCCAGCAGCCTGACTAGCGGGGGGGCGGACGAGCAGTACTTC
TRBV4-1	NA	NA	TRBJ1-1	CASSQDHGGSYGTEAFF	TGCGCCAGCAGCCAAGATCATGGGGGGAGTTACGGCACTGAAGCTTTCTTT
TRBV20-1	NA	once	TRBJ1-2	CSASKGYGYTF	TGCAGTGCTAGTAAGGGGTATGGCTACACCTTC
TRBV5-8	NA	NA	TRBJ1-3	CASSFMFSSGGGSSGNTIYF	TGTGCCAGCAGCTTCATGTTTTCGAGCGGGGGGGGCAGCTCTGGAAACACCATATATTTT
TRBV7-7	TRBD2	NA	TRBJ2-1	CASSRGLAGGSEQFF	TGTGCCAGCAGCCGGGGACTAGCGGGGGGAAGTGAGCAGTTCTTC
TRBV4-3	TRBD1	NA	TRBJ1-2	CASSQGGQGVYGYTF	TGCGCCAGCAGCCAAGGCGGGCAGGGGGTTTATGGCTACACCTTC
TRBV2	TRBD2	NA	TRBJ2-1	CASSLAGGLGNEQFF	TGTGCCAGCAGCCTAGCGGGGGGGCTTGGCAATGAGCAGTTCTTC
TRBV19	TRBD1	NA	TRBJ1-1	CASSSQGATEAFF	TGTGCCAGTAGTTCCCAGGGGGCCACTGAAGCTTTCTTT
TRBV25-1	TRBD1	NA	TRBJ1-2	CASSAMGQGDIGYTF	TGTGCCAGCAGTGCCATGGGACAGGGGGATATTGGCTACACCTTC
TRBV29-1	NA	few	TRBJ1-2	CSVQGLRYGYTF	TGCAGCGTGCAGGGGCTACGCTATGGCTACACCTTC
TRBV5-1	TRBD1	NA	TRBJ1-2	CASSLGFRDRVRYGYTF	TGCGCCAGCAGCTTGGGTTTTAGGGACAGGGTACGCTATGGCTACACCTTC
TRBV19	NA	NA	TRBJ1-5	CASTTRWDWGNQPQHF	TGTGCCAGTACTACCCGTTGGGACTGGGGGAATCAGCCCCAGCATTTT
TRBV5-1	NA	NA	TRBJ2-6	CASSIRSGANVLTF	TGCGCCAGCAGCATCCGCTCTGGGGCCAACGTCCTGACTTTC
TRBV6-6	NA	NA	TRBJ1-2	CASSYYGEGTYGYTF	TGTGCCAGCAGTTATTACGGGGAGGGAACCTATGGCTACACCTTC
TRBV11-2	TRBD2	NA	TRBJ2-1	CASSPSGEYNEQFF	TGTGCCAGCAGCCCCAGCGGGGAGTACAATGAGCAGTTCTTC
TRBV19	TRBD1	NA	TRBJ1-2	CASSIFGTGVPGYTF	TGTGCCAGTAGTATCTTCGGGACAGGGGTCCCTGGCTACACCTTC
TRBV7-6	TRBD2	NA	TRBJ2-5	CASSLGSGGKTQYF	TGTGCCAGCAGCTTAGGTAGCGGGGGTAAGACCCAGTACTTC